The 6 T cell receptor beta chains below come from one sample, sequenced in a study of T cell changes during pregnancy in multiple sclerosis. Some clones are missing from TCRdb's copy, which holds only in-frame ones; the method was immunoSEQ multiplex PCR. The table shows 50,000 to 70,000 clones, with roughly 92% occurring only once. Sequencing used peripheral blood, obtained in the second trimester of pregnancy. The receptors come from a female donor with multiple sclerosis, enrolled in a pregnancy study.

The chain couples TRBV25-1 to TRBJ2-3; the match to TRBD1 covers 7 bases. The CDR3 contains 17 residues. Germline V gene sequence: CDR1 MGHDK, CDR2 SYGVNS. V dropped 2 bases and J dropped 2; count of bases not matched to a gene: 10. The CDR3 nucleotides read TGTGCCAGCAGTGAAAGACAGAGGGACAGCAACACAGATACGCAGTATTTT. It is translated as CASSERQRDSNTDTQYF.

The rearrangement links TRBV9 to TRBJ1-1; TRBD1 matches 7 bases. V shed 2 bases and J 1 base; nucleotides not matched to a gene: 2. CDR1 is SGDLS, CDR2 YYNGEE, per germline. The CDR3 has 14 residues. Here the CDR3 DNA reads TGTGCCAGCAGCGTCCGGGACAGGAACACTGAAGCTTTCTTT. Amino acids: CASSVRDRNTEAFF.

This clone was found once. This sequence joins TRBV5-1 and TRBJ2-1, with D unclear. There are 13 residues in the CDR3. Germline values: CDR1 SGHRS, CDR2 YFSETQ. V gave up 0 bases and J gave up 4 bases, with 5 bases separating them. Written as DNA, the CDR3 is TGCGCCAGCAGCTTGGCCACTTACAATGAGCAGTTCTTC. This translates into CASSLATYNEQFF.

The chain joins TRBV4-3 to TRBJ2-7; D gene uncertain. There are 13 residues in the CDR3. CDR1 and CDR2 (germline): LGHNA, YSLEER. V dropped 1 base and J dropped 3 bases, with 7 bases sitting between them. The DNA of the CDR3 is TGCGCCAGCAGCCAAGCCGCAGGCTACGAGCAGTACTTC. Translated, it gives CASSQAAGYEQYF.

V is TRBV28 and J is TRBJ2-3, with D perhaps matching TRBD1 (6 bases). This CDR3 is 18 amino acids long. Deletions cut 4 bases from V and 4 bases from J, with 24 bases between. Germline CDR1 reads MDHEN; CDR2 reads SYDVKM. The CDR3 sequence: CASSSAQSAGAQPDTQYF. The CDR3 DNA follows: TGTGCCAGCAGTTCCGCTCAGTCCGCAGGGGCCCAGCCAGATACGCAGTATTTT. The full variable domain, in which reference TRBV28 and TRBJ2-3 provide the parts outside the CDR3, is DVKVTQSSRYLVKRTGEKVFLECVQDMDHENMFWYRQDPGLGLRLIYFSYDVKMKEKGDIPEGYSVSREKKERFSLILESASTNQTSMYLCASSSAQSAGAQPDTQYFGPGTRLTVL.

The chain joins TRBV5-1 to TRBJ1-1; tentatively, D is TRBD1 (5 bases). Trimming left V 0 bases short and J 6 bases short, with 12 bases between. The CDR3 contains 14 residues. In germline, CDR1 is SGHRS, CDR2 YFSETQ. Here the CDR3 DNA reads TGCGCCAGCAGCTTGGGAGGGGAGGTTGCTGAAGCTTTCTTT. Translation: CASSLGGEVAEAFF.